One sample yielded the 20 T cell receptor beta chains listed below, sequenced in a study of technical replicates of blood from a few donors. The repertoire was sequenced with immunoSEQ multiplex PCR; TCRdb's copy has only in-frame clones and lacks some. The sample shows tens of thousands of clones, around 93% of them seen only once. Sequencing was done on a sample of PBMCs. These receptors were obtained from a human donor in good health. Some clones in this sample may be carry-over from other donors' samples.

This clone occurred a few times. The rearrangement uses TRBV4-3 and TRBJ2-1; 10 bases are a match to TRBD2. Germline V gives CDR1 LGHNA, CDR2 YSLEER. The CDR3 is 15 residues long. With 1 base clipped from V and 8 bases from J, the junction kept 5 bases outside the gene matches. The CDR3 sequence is CASSQGSGGWDEQFF. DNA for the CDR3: TGCGCCAGCAGCCAAGGTAGCGGGGGGTGGGATGAGCAGTTCTTC.

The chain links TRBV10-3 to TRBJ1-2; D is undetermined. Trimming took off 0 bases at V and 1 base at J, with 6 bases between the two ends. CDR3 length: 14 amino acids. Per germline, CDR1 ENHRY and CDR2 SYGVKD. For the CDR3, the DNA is TGTGCCATCAGTGAGTCTTACGGTAACTATGGCTACACCTTC. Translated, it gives CAISESYGNYGYTF.

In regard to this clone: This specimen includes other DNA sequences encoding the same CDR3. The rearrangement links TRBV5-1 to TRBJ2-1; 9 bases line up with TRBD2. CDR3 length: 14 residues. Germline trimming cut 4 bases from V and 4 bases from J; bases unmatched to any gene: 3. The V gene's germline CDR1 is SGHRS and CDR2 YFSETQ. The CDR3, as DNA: TGCGCCAGCAGCGGAGCGGGAGGTTACAATGAGCAGTTCTTC. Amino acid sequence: CASSGAGGYNEQFF.

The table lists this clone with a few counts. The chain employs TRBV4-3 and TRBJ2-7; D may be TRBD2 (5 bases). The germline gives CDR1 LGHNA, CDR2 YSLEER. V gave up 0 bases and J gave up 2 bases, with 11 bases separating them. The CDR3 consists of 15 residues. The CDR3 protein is CASSQDGRGTYEQYF. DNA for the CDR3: TGCGCCAGCAGCCAAGATGGCCGGGGAACCTACGAGCAGTACTTC.

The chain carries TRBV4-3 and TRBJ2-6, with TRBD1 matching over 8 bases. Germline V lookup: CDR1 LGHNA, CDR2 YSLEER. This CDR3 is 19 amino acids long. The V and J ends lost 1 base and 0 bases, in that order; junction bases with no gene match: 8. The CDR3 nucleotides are TGCGCCAGCAGCCAAGTCCCGACAGGGGTGATCTCTGGGGCCAACGTCCTGACTTTC. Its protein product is CASSQVPTGVISGANVLTF.

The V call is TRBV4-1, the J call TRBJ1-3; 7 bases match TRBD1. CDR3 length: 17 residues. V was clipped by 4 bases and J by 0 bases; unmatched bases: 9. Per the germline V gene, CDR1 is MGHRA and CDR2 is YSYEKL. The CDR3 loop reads CASSPRQGTISGNTIYF. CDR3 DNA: TGCGCCAGCAGCCCCCGACAGGGCACGATCTCTGGAAACACCATATATTTT.

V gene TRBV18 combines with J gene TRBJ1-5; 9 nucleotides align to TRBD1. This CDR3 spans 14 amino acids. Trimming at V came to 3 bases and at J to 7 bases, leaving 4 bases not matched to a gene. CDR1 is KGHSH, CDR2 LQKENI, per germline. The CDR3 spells CASSPGTGNQPQHF. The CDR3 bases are TGTGCCAGCTCACCGGGGACAGGGAACCAGCCCCAGCATTTT.

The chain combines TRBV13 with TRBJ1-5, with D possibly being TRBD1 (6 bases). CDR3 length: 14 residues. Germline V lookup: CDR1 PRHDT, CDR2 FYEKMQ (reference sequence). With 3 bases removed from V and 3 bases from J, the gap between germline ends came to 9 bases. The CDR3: CASSFGQSNQPQHF. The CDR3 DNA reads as TGTGCCAGCAGCTTCGGACAGTCCAATCAGCCCCAGCATTTT.

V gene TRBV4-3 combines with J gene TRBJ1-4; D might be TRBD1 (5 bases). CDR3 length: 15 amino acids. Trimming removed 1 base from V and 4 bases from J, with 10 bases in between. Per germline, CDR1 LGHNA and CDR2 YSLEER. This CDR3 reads CASSQGKGYNEKLFF. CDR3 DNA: TGCGCCAGCAGCCAAGGAAAGGGGTATAATGAAAAACTGTTTTTT.

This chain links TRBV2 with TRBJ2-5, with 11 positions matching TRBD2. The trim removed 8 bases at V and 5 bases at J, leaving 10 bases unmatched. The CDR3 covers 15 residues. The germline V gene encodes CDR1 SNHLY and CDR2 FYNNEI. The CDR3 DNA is TGTGCCAGCGGGGTAGCGGGGGGGCCCGCGGAGACCCAGTACTTC. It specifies CASGVAGGPAETQYF.

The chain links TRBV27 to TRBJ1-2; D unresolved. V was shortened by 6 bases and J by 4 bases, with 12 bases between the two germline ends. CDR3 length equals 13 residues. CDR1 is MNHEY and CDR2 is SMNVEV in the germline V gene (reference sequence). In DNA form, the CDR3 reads TGTGCCAGCAGCCCCCGGGATGGCTATGGCTACACCTTC. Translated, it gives CASSPRDGYGYTF.

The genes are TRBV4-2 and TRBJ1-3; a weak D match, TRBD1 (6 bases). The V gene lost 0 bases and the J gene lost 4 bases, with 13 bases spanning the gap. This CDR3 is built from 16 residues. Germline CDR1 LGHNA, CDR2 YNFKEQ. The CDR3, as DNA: TGTGCCAGCAGCCAAGATCGGGGACAAGGGGGAAACACCATATATTTT. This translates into CASSQDRGQGGNTIYF.

In DNA form, the CDR3 reads TGTGCCAGCAGTTCCGGGACAATACGCAATCAGCCCCAGCATTTT. It yields the protein CASSSGTIRNQPQHF. The rearrangement uses TRBV5-5 and TRBJ1-5; D might be TRBD1 (6 bases). The ends were cut back, 5 bases at V and 2 bases at J, with 14 bases in the middle. Germline V CDR1 and CDR2: SGHKS, YYEKEE (reference sequence). The CDR3 has 15 residues.

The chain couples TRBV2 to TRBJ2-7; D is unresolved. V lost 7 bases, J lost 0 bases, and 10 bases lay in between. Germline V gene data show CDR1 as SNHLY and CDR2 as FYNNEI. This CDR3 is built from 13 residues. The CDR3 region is CASTSGLSYEQYF. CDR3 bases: TGTGCCAGCACCTCTGGGCTCTCCTACGAGCAGTACTTC.

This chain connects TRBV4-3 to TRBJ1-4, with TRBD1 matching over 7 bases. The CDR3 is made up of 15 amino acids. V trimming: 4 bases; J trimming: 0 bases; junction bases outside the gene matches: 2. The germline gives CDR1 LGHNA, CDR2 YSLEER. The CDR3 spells CASSPGTATNEKLFF. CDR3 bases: TGCGCCAGCAGCCCCGGGACAGCAACTAATGAAAAACTGTTTTTT.

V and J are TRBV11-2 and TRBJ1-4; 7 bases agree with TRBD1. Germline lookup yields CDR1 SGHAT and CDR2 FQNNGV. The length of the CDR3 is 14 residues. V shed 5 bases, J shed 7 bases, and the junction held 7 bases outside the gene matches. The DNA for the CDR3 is TGTGCCAGCAGCCCCGACAGGGTGCGTGAAAAACTGTTTTTT. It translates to CASSPDRVREKLFF.

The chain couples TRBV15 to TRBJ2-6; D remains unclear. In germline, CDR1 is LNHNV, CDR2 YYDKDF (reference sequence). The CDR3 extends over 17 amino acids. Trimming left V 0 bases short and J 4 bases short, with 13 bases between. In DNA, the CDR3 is TGTGCCACCAGCAGAGACCTCGAGCCCCGGGGGGCCAACGTCCTGACTTTC. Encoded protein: CATSRDLEPRGANVLTF.

This CDR3 is CAISRGQGPSSGYTF. For the CDR3, the DNA is TGTGCCATCTCTAGGGGACAGGGGCCTTCTTCTGGCTACACCTTC. V gene TRBV10-3 combines with J gene TRBJ1-2; 10 bases align to TRBD1. CDR3 length: 15 amino acids. Germline V gene sequence: CDR1 ENHRY, CDR2 SYGVKD. Unmatched junction bases numbered 13, after V lost 8 bases and J lost 7 bases.

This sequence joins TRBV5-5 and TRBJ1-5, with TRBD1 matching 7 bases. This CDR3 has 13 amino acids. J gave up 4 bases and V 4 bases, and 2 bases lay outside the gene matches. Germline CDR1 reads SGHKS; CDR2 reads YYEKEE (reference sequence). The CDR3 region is CASSAGQNQPQHF. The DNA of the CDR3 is TGTGCCAGCAGCGCGGGACAGAATCAGCCCCAGCATTTT.

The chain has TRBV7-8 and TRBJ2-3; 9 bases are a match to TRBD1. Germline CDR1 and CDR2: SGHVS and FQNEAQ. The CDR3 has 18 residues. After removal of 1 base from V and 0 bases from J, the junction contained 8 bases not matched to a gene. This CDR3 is CASSLVTRGTGSTDTQYF. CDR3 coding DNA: TGTGCCAGCAGCTTAGTGACCCGAGGGACAGGGAGCACAGATACGCAGTATTTT.